This T cell receptor beta chain was identified during a study of post-analysis software for immune sequencing data. Turning to the study itself: There were relapsing-remitting, secondary progressive and progressive-relapsing multiple sclerosis among the disease courses included. Findings of the study overall: F-measure co-clustering was strong for batch-matched samples. Normalized Chao1 diversity was significantly lower in multiple sclerosis patients than in controls. Patients used about 5 TRBV segments, including TRBV5-6, TRBV5-1 and TRBV20-1, more often than controls.

V shed 5 bases and J 5 bases; nucleotides not matched to a gene: 9. The CDR3 runs to 14 residues. Germline CDR1 reads DFQATT; CDR2 reads SNEGSKA (reference sequence). Presence of unique molecular identifiers characterized the TCR beta cDNA libraries. Out of roughly 1 to 11 million T cells, about 460,000 cDNA molecules were generated. Each CDR3 protein is one row after TCRdb ran MiXCR on the PCR reads. This sample yields roughly 650,000 distinct CDR3 sequences, of which around 64% are seen a single time; approximately 10% belongs to the top ten. Regarding this clonotype: Its cognate antigen is unknown.

This chain links TRBV20-1 with TRBJ2-5, with 9 bases fitting TRBD1. The specimen was blood. This sequence was found in a girl between 2 and 10 years old with multiple sclerosis. The CDR3 is CSASETGGWETQYF. CDR3 nucleotide sequence: TGCAGTGCTTCGGAGACAGGGGGGTGGGAGACCCAGTACTTC.